Listed here are 9 T cell receptor beta chains from one sample, sequenced in a study of blood T cell repertoires in COVID-19. Using immunoSEQ multiplex PCR, the repertoire was profiled, and TCRdb retains in-frame clones only, with some absent. The table has about 140,000 clones, over 75% seen once. The sample was peripheral blood. The source is a man aged 55-75 years with active or convalescent COVID-19.

The gene calls are TRBV25-1 and TRBJ2-6; D remains ambiguous. The germline V gene encodes CDR1 MGHDK and CDR2 SYGVNS. The CDR3 is 13 residues long. V lost 10 bases and J 1 base, leaving 8 bases between the germline ends. The CDR3 is CATKRSGANVLTF. The CDR3 bases are TGTGCCACCAAACGGTCTGGGGCCAACGTCCTGACTTTC. The whole variable domain, remainder taken from reference TRBV25-1 and TRBJ2-6, is EADIYQTPRYLVIGTGKKITLECSQTMGHDKMYWYQQDPGMELHLIHYSYGVNSTEKGDLSSESTVSRIRTEHFPLTLESARPSHTSQYLCATKRSGANVLTFGAGSRLTVL.

The chain uses TRBV10-3 and TRBJ2-3; TRBD1 is a possible D gene (6 bases). The ends were cut back, 7 bases at V and 0 bases at J, with 11 bases in the middle. Germline V gives CDR1 ENHRY, CDR2 SYGVKD. The CDR3 loop spans 14 amino acids. CDR3: CAITGQISTDTQYF. In nucleotides, the CDR3 is TGTGCCATCACCGGACAGATTAGCACAGATACGCAGTATTTT.

The chain recombines TRBV5-5 with TRBJ1-2; 10 bases match TRBD1. Germline lookup yields CDR1 SGHKS and CDR2 YYEKEE (reference sequence). CDR3 size: 14 residues. V was clipped by 2 bases and J by 7 bases; unmatched bases: 5. The CDR3 DNA sequence: TGTGCCAGCAGCTTAGGGACAGGGGAATCTGGCTACACCTTC. Residues: CASSLGTGESGYTF.

V and J are TRBV2 and TRBJ2-3; possible D gene TRBD1, 5 bases. Trimming stripped 6 bases from V and 4 bases from J, with 23 bases between. This CDR3 comprises 17 residues. Germline assignment: CDR1 SNHLY and CDR2 FYNNEI. The CDR3 nucleotides read TGTGCCAGCAGCGCTGATGCTTGGGGCCGAGAATCAGATACGCAGTATTTT. This sequence encodes CASSADAWGRESDTQYF.

This rearrangement joins TRBV29-1 to TRBJ1-1; TRBD1 might be the D (5 bases). This CDR3 contains 11 residues. V lost 7 bases to trimming and J lost 1 base, with 7 bases between them. Germline CDR1 is SQVTM and CDR2 is ANQGSEA. CDR3 sequence (DNA): TGCAGCGCAGACAGGAACACTGAAGCTTTCTTT. It translates to CSADRNTEAFF.

V gene TRBV9 combines with J gene TRBJ1-6; D gene unclear. Germline-derived CDR1 and CDR2 are SGDLS and YYNGEE. This CDR3 comprises 14 residues. V was clipped by 4 bases and J by 6 bases, with 11 bases between them. The CDR3 nucleotides read TGTGCCAGCAGCCCGCGCTCTTTTAATTCACCCCTCCACTTT. Its protein product is CASSPRSFNSPLHF.

The gene calls are TRBV4-3 and TRBJ1-5; 7 bases align to TRBD1. With 0 bases clipped from V and 7 bases from J, the junction kept 3 bases outside the gene matches. The CDR3 loop spans 14 amino acids. CDR1 is LGHNA, CDR2 YSLEER, per germline. CDR3 DNA sequence: TGCGCCAGCAGCCAAGAGACAGGGAAACAGCCCCAGCATTTT. Translating it yields CASSQETGKQPQHF.

This chain links TRBV15 with TRBJ1-1, with 7 bases aligning to TRBD1. This CDR3 spans 17 amino acids. CDR1 and CDR2 (germline): LNHNV, YYDKDF (reference sequence). V lost 2 bases to trimming and J lost 0 bases; unmatched junction nucleotides: 9. CDR3 loop: CATSRLNRGRMNTEAFF. In nucleotides, the CDR3 is TGTGCCACCAGCAGATTAAACAGGGGAAGAATGAACACTGAAGCTTTCTTT.

V usage is TRBV18 and J usage is TRBJ1-5; no clear D gene. CDR1 and CDR2 (germline): KGHSH, LQKENI. The CDR3 has 16 residues. The V and J ends lost 2 bases and 0 bases respectively, with 11 bases between them. Here the CDR3 DNA reads TGTGCCAGCTCACCATCGACACCAAATAGCAATCAGCCCCAGCATTTT. Its protein product is CASSPSTPNSNQPQHF.